A single sample is the source of the 13 T cell receptor beta chains below, sequenced in a study of shared clonotypes between healthy human individuals. Method: immunoSEQ multiplex PCR; TCRdb's copy keeps in-frame clones and lacks some. The sample has around 1 million clones; about three quarters are singletons. Sequencing input: memory CD4+ T cells sorted from blood. Subset here: CD45RA-negative fraction. These receptors all come from a young man in good health.

This clone was seen a few times. V usage is TRBV2 and J usage is TRBJ2-1; D is perhaps TRBD2 (6 bases). The CDR3 runs to 16 residues. The V end lost 1 base, the J end lost 9 bases, and 19 bases lay between the germline ends. Germline assignment: CDR1 SNHLY and CDR2 FYNNEI. DNA for the CDR3: TGTGCCAGCAGTGAAGTTTTAGCGGAACGCTTGGGTGAGCAGTTCTTC. Amino acid sequence: CASSEVLAERLGEQFF.

The rearrangement links TRBV4-1 to TRBJ2-6; possibly TRBD2 for D (7 bases). The CDR3 runs to 19 residues. Germline V lookup: CDR1 MGHRA, CDR2 YSYEKL. V lost 0 bases and J 0 bases, leaving 15 bases between the germline ends. CDR3: CASSQDGRGGGSGANVLTF. DNA for the CDR3: TGCGCCAGCAGCCAAGATGGTCGCGGGGGCGGCTCTGGGGCCAACGTCCTGACTTTC.

This rearrangement joins TRBV29-1 to TRBJ2-7; 9 positions match TRBD1. This CDR3 region has 13 residues. With V trimmed by 6 bases and J by 9 bases, 12 bases remained unmatched. Germline CDR1 reads SQVTM; CDR2 reads ANQGSEA. The CDR3 spells CSVDPGTGNLQYF. CDR3 in DNA: TGCAGCGTAGATCCCGGGACAGGGAACTTGCAGTACTTC.

On this clone itself: Within the sample, other DNA sequences also encode this same CDR3. The chain joins TRBV5-1 to TRBJ1-4; no definite D call. Germline V gene sequence: CDR1 SGHRS, CDR2 YFSETQ. Between the trimmed V and J ends, which lost 2 bases and 3 bases, there was a span of 8 bases. The CDR3 is 14 residues long. The CDR3 loop is CASSLGGANEKLFF. The DNA for the CDR3 is TGCGCCAGCAGCTTAGGCGGGGCTAATGAAAAACTGTTTTTT.

This clone came up many times. The gene calls are TRBV9 and TRBJ2-6; 7 nucleotides match TRBD1. The germline CDR1 and CDR2 sequences are SGDLS and YYNGEE. This CDR3 region has 15 residues. V was clipped by 1 base and J by 2 bases; unmatched bases: 0. The CDR3 sequence is CASSVQGAGANVLTF. CDR3 coding DNA: TGTGCCAGCAGCGTACAGGGGGCTGGGGCCAACGTCCTGACTTTC.

Many counts were recorded for this clone. The V call is TRBV7-9, the J call TRBJ1-4; possibly TRBD1 for D (6 bases). V shed 3 bases and J shed 8 bases, with 19 bases lying between them. The CDR3 runs to 16 residues. CDR1 is SEHNR and CDR2 is FQNEAQ in the germline V gene (reference sequence). The chain's CDR3 is CASSLGTQGRGEKLFF. The DNA for the CDR3 is TGTGCCAGCAGCTTGGGGACACAGGGCAGAGGCGAAAAACTGTTTTTT. Full variable domain (rest looked up from reference TRBV7-9 and TRBJ1-4): DTGVSQNPRHKITKRGQNVTFRCDPISEHNRLYWYRQTLGQGPEFLTYFQNEAQLEKSRLLSDRFSAERPKGSFSTLEIQRTEQGDSAMYLCASSLGTQGRGEKLFFGSGTQLSVL.

This clone was counted only a few times. This sequence joins TRBV27 and TRBJ1-2, with TRBD1 as a possible D gene (5 bases). Looked up from germline, CDR1 is MNHEY and CDR2 is SMNVEV (reference sequence). Deletions cut 7 bases from V and 8 bases from J, with 23 bases between. This CDR3 has 15 amino acids. The CDR3 DNA reads TGTGCCAGCAAGGCCGGGGCGCCTGCGAGTAGCGGCTACACCTTC. It encodes CASKAGAPASSGYTF.

Of note for this clone: The sample holds other DNA sequences that translate to the same CDR3. The rearrangement links TRBV7-9 to TRBJ1-6; the match to TRBD1 covers 8 bases. CDR3 length equals 14 residues. V was pared by 6 bases and J by 9 bases, with 7 bases of the junction left unmatched. Germline CDR1 is SEHNR and CDR2 is FQNEAQ (reference sequence). CDR3 DNA sequence: TGTGCCAGCAGTTCGACAGGGGTTGGTTCACCCCTCCACTTT. Protein product: CASSSTGVGSPLHF.

This clone has a count of ten or more. The V gene is TRBV6-5, the J gene TRBJ2-7; 10 bases fit TRBD1. V gave up 6 bases and J gave up 5 bases; unmatched junction bases: 7. Per the germline V gene, CDR1 is MNHEY and CDR2 is SVGAGI. This CDR3 has 14 residues. The chain's CDR3 is CASRRTGGVNEQYF. The CDR3 DNA is TGTGCCAGCAGACGGACAGGGGGTGTCAACGAGCAGTACTTC.

This CDR3 is CAIQTGGRGNTIYF. CDR3 DNA sequence: TGTGCCATACAGACAGGGGGAAGGGGAAACACCATATATTTT. The chain uses TRBV10-3 and TRBJ1-3, with TRBD1 matching 9 bases. CDR3 length equals 14 residues. Losses at the gene ends were 9 bases for V and 4 bases for J; bases not matched to a gene: 7. Per germline, CDR1 ENHRY and CDR2 SYGVKD.

The genes are TRBV4-1 and TRBJ2-2; D may be TRBD1 (6 bases). Germline loops: CDR1 MGHRA, CDR2 YSYEKL. This CDR3 comprises 15 residues. Trimming took 3 bases from V and 3 from J, leaving 11 bases between them. The CDR3 nucleotides are TGCGCCAGCAGCCACGGGACACTGGACACCGGGGAGCTGTTTTTT. Translating it yields CASSHGTLDTGELFF.

V usage is TRBV9 and J usage is TRBJ2-5; D is perhaps TRBD2 (6 bases). The J call is uncertain, as TRBJ2-7 better fits the DNA end. This CDR3 comprises 14 residues. The germline V gene has CDR1 SGDLS and CDR2 YYNGEE. The CDR3 spells CASSVAGLRDEQYF. The CDR3 DNA sequence: TGTGCCAGCAGCGTAGCGGGACTCAGGGACGAGCAGTACTTC.

The chain carries TRBV6-5 and TRBJ2-3, with no clear D. The CDR3 length is 15 residues. The ends were cut back, 9 bases at V and 0 bases at J, with 16 bases in the middle. Germline V gives CDR1 MNHEY, CDR2 SVGAGI. The CDR3 DNA follows: TGTGCCAGTTCCCCCCTGGGGTCTAGCACAGATACGCAGTATTTT. Protein: CASSPLGSSTDTQYF.